The clone carrying this T cell receptor beta chain was seen a few times. This specimen comes from a study of blood T cells in healthy people across ages. Donors were systemically healthy Caucasian individuals from Russia aged roughly 6 to 90 years. With a J-beta primer mix and a sample-barcoded 5' primer, a second PCR ran roughly 6 to 11 cycles. TCRdb re-called the 5' RACE reads with MiXCR, one entry per CDR3 protein. The sample has approximately 780,000 distinct CDR3 sequences; under 30% are singletons. In addition, the sample was reused for a study of T cells of mothers and their children. As that report states: Detection yielded no persistent microchimeric T cell clones.

This clonotype originated in a boy between 10 and 17 years old in good health. Sequencing was done on a sample of blood.

The CDR3 reads CASSQDGSGGADTQYF. In DNA form, the CDR3 reads TGTGCCAGCAGCCAAGACGGAAGCGGGGGGGCAGATACGCAGTATTTT. V usage is TRBV4-2 and J usage is TRBJ2-3; 10 bases line up with TRBD2. The CDR3 sequence is 16 residues long. The trim removed 0 bases at V and 4 bases at J, leaving 4 bases unmatched. The germline V gene has CDR1 LGHNA and CDR2 YNFKEQ.